The T cell receptor (beta chain) described here comes from a study of blood T cell repertoires in COVID-19. Overall study context: PBMCs, B-cell-depleted T cells, or T cells were the source of the cDNA or gDNA that made up the material.

The ends lost 11 bases at V and 3 bases at J; junction bases unmatched: 15. In germline, CDR1 is ENHRY, CDR2 SYGVKD. The CDR3 sequence is 15 residues long. Using immunoSEQ multiplex PCR, the repertoire was profiled, and TCRdb retains in-frame clones only, with some absent. This table holds 200,000 to 250,000 clones, 65% to 90% found once. This TCR was sampled from a man between 50 and 59 years old with active or convalescent COVID-19. Material for sequencing was peripheral blood. The genes are TRBV10-3 and TRBJ2-7, with TRBD1 matching 8 bases. The CDR3 region is CAVTDRAGPNYEQYF. Here the CDR3 DNA reads TGTGCCGTCACGGACAGGGCCGGACCTAACTACGAGCAGTACTTC.